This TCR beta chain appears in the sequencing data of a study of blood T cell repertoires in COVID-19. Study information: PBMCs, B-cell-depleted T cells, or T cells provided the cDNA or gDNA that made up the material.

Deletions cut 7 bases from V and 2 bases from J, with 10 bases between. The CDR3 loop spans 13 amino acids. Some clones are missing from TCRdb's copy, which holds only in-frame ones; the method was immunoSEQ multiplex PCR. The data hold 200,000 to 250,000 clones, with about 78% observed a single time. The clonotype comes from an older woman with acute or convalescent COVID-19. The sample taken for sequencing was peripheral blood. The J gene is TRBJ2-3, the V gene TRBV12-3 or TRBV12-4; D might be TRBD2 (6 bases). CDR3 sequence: CASTGELTDTQYF. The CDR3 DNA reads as TGTGCCAGCACGGGGGAGCTCACAGATACGCAGTATTTT.